Listed here are 27 T cell receptor beta chains from one sample, sequenced in a study of regulatory T cells in long-lasting Graves disease. Arm-PCR with iRepertoire HTBI primers amplified the CDR3 regions for these TCR beta libraries. TCRdb independently ran MiXCR on the multiplex PCR reads; one entry per CDR3 protein. The data show 600,000 to 800,000 distinct CDR3 sequences, approximately 31% seen once. Noted time point: persistent/refractory GD, antithyroid drugs over 5 years with positive TRAb. Making the TCR library involved RNA that had been extracted from PBMCs. The source was peripheral blood mononuclear cells (PBMCs), collected when the disease was refractory, from a patient treated with antithyroid drugs. Every receptor here comes from a female donor with Graves disease.

This clonotype was detected many times. The chain joins TRBV18 to TRBJ1-1, with D tentatively TRBD1 (6 bases). V was pared by 3 bases and J by 4 bases, with 9 bases between. This CDR3 spans 13 amino acids. Germline V lookup: CDR1 KGHSH, CDR2 LQKENI. The CDR3 loop is CASSPDRLTEAFF. The CDR3 DNA is TGTGCCAGCTCACCTGACAGGCTCACTGAAGCTTTCTTT.

The CDR3 bases are TGTGCCACCAGTGACAGGAAGGGCGTCCAGCATTTT. This translates into CATSDRKGVQHF. This chain uses TRBV24-1 with TRBJ1-5; D not certain. Trimming left V 4 bases short and J 12 bases short, with 12 bases between. This CDR3 comprises 12 residues. Per the germline V gene, CDR1 is KGHDR and CDR2 is SFDVKD.

The V and J genes are TRBV3-1 and TRBJ1-1; D gene unclear. This CDR3 spans 13 amino acids. Trimming left V 0 bases short and J 11 bases short, with 13 bases between. Germline V gene lookup returns CDR1 LGHDT and CDR2 YNNKEL (reference sequence). CDR3 loop: CASSQDRLPRAFF. DNA of the CDR3: TGTGCCAGCAGCCAAGACAGGTTACCGAGGGCTTTCTTT.

This CDR3 reads CASSYAHRLNTEAFF. DNA of the CDR3: TGTGCCAGCAGTTACGCCCACAGGTTGAACACTGAAGCTTTCTTT. The rearrangement links TRBV6-2 or TRBV6-3 to TRBJ1-1; tentative D call: TRBD1 (5 bases). The V end lost 2 bases, the J end lost 0 bases, and 10 bases lay between the germline ends. Per germline, CDR1 MNHEY and CDR2 SVGEGT. CDR3 length: 15 residues.

This clonotype was seen only a few times. The gene calls are TRBV20-1 and TRBJ2-7, with TRBD2 identical over 11 bases. Germline V gene data show CDR1 as DFQATT and CDR2 as SNEGSKA (reference sequence). The CDR3 is made up of 15 amino acids. The trim removed 3 bases at V and 0 bases at J, leaving 4 bases unmatched. Here the CDR3 reads CSARGTSGRSYEQYF. DNA for the CDR3: TGCAGTGCTAGGGGGACTAGCGGACGCTCCTACGAGCAGTACTTC.

The rearrangement uses TRBV20-1 and TRBJ1-5; tentative D call: TRBD1 (6 bases). The germline V gene encodes CDR1 DFQATT and CDR2 SNEGSKA (reference sequence). Trimming took off 2 bases at V and 7 bases at J, with 21 bases between the two ends. The CDR3 is 16 amino acids. This chain's CDR3 is CSARLMGSGDGQPQHF. The CDR3 DNA reads as TGCAGTGCTAGATTAATGGGCTCAGGGGATGGACAGCCCCAGCATTTT.

This clonotype has more than one count but fewer than ten. The chain has TRBV27 and TRBJ1-2, with a tentative D call TRBD1 (5 bases). Trimming removed 2 bases at V and 7 bases at J, with 14 bases between. CDR1 is MNHEY and CDR2 is SMNVEV in the germline V gene (reference sequence). CDR3 length: 14 residues. The chain's CDR3 is CASSLGTAARGYTF. The CDR3 region has the DNA TGTGCCAGCAGTTTAGGGACCGCGGCTCGTGGCTACACCTTC.

This clonotype came up many times. This rearrangement joins TRBV20-1 to TRBJ1-6; D ambiguous. This CDR3 spans 13 amino acids. V was trimmed by 2 bases and J by 9 bases, leaving 11 bases between them. CDR1 is DFQATT, CDR2 SNEGSKA, per germline (reference sequence). The CDR3 here is CSARFTERSPLHF. The CDR3 DNA is TGCAGTGCTAGATTTACAGAACGTTCACCCCTCCACTTT.

CDR3 nucleotides: TGTGCCAGCAGCTTGCGCGGACAGGGTAATTTGGATACGCAGTATTTT. Amino acids: CASSLRGQGNLDTQYF. J is TRBJ2-3 and V is TRBV9; 8 bases agree with TRBD1. Trimming cost V 4 bases and J 6 bases; bases outside gene matches: 13. CDR3 size: 16 residues. In germline, CDR1 is SGDLS, CDR2 YYNGEE.

V is TRBV12-3 or TRBV12-4 and J is TRBJ2-7, with 8 nucleotides matching TRBD1. The ends lost 9 bases at V and 3 bases at J; junction bases unmatched: 7. This CDR3 has 13 residues. The CDR3 DNA reads TGTGCCAGTGGACAGGGAAACTTCTACGAGCAGTACTTC. Translated: CASGQGNFYEQYF.

This clonotype was counted a few times. The J gene is TRBJ2-1, the V gene TRBV30; D possibly corresponds to TRBD2 (5 bases). This CDR3 region has 13 residues. V was clipped by 3 bases and J by 4 bases, with 10 bases between them. Germline values: CDR1 GTSNPN, CDR2 SVGIG (reference sequence). CDR3: CAWSPGIYNEQFF. CDR3 sequence (DNA): TGTGCCTGGAGCCCCGGGATATACAATGAGCAGTTCTTC.

The chain has TRBV7-2 and TRBJ1-2; D is perhaps TRBD1 (5 bases). The V and J ends lost 4 bases and 5 bases respectively, with 17 bases between them. Per the germline V gene, CDR1 is SGHTA and CDR2 is FQGNSA. The CDR3 is 15 residues long. The CDR3 nucleotides are TGTGCCAGCAGCTCGGCCCGGCCAGGGAGTTATGGCTACACCTTC. Its protein is CASSSARPGSYGYTF.

J is TRBJ1-1 and V is TRBV27; D gene ambiguous. The CDR3 runs 12 residues. Germline values: CDR1 MNHEY, CDR2 SMNVEV (reference sequence). Trimming cost V 5 bases and J 6 bases, with 10 bases left between them. CDR3 sequence: CASSTRGSEAFF. CDR3 sequence (DNA): TGTGCCAGCAGTACCCGGGGTTCTGAAGCTTTCTTT.

This clonotype was observed a few times. The chain couples TRBV30 to TRBJ2-7; either TRBD1 or TRBD2 may fit D (5 bases each). The germline V and J ends were trimmed by 3 bases and 2 bases, with 11 bases remaining between them. This CDR3 spans 13 amino acids. Germline V CDR1 and CDR2: GTSNPN, SVGIG (reference sequence). The CDR3: CAWSRDQTYEQYF. CDR3 sequence (DNA): TGTGCCTGGAGCCGGGACCAAACCTACGAGCAGTACTTC.

This clonotype has more than one count but fewer than ten. The gene calls are TRBV20-1 and TRBJ1-2; D is uncertain. The CDR3 covers 14 residues. Germline lookup yields CDR1 DFQATT and CDR2 SNEGSKA (reference sequence). The ends were cut back, 3 bases at V and 0 bases at J, with 11 bases in the middle. CDR3 residues: CSARVEDSNYGYTF. The CDR3, as DNA: TGCAGTGCTAGGGTCGAGGATTCTAACTATGGCTACACCTTC.

This clonotype was seen just once. The chain has TRBV9 and TRBJ1-1, with TRBD1 matching over 7 bases. The CDR3 sequence is 15 residues long. The V and J ends lost 2 bases and 3 bases, in that order; junction bases with no gene match: 7. The germline gives CDR1 SGDLS, CDR2 YYNGEE. The CDR3 bases are TGTGCCAGCAGCGTTGACAGGGACTTTTACACTGAAGCTTTCTTT. It yields the protein CASSVDRDFYTEAFF.

A few counts support this clonotype. CDR3 in DNA: TGCAGTGGAGTCGCTCCTGGACAAAACATTCAGTACTTC. The encoded protein is CSGVAPGQNIQYF. The chain is built from TRBV20-1 and TRBJ2-4; no definite D call. The CDR3 extends over 13 amino acids. V dropped 7 bases and J dropped 5 bases, with 15 bases sitting between them. Germline assignment: CDR1 DFQATT and CDR2 SNEGSKA (reference sequence).

This clonotype turned up a few times. CDR3 loop: CAITSTGGEGTEAFF. As DNA, the CDR3 is TGTGCCATCACCTCGACAGGGGGTGAGGGCACTGAAGCTTTCTTT. The genes are TRBV10-3 and TRBJ1-1; 9 bases map to TRBD1. V trimming: 7 bases; J trimming: 4 bases; junction bases outside the gene matches: 10. The CDR3 is 15 residues long. The V gene's germline CDR1 is ENHRY and CDR2 SYGVKD.

This clonotype occurred a few times. The chain employs TRBV2 and TRBJ1-5; TRBD1 matches 7 bases. This CDR3 spans 15 amino acids. The junction had 11 bases not matched to a gene; V was cut back by 6 bases and J by 6 bases. From germline, CDR1 is SNHLY and CDR2 FYNNEI. The CDR3 DNA reads as TGTGCCAGCAGAACGGGCACAGGGGCTTCTCAGCCCCAGCATTTT. Translation gives CASRTGTGASQPQHF.

This sequence joins TRBV30 and TRBJ2-2; 10 bases fit TRBD1. Germline lookup yields CDR1 GTSNPN and CDR2 SVGIG (reference sequence). The V and J ends lost 0 bases and 7 bases, in that order; junction bases with no gene match: 5. CDR3 size: 15 residues. This CDR3 is CAWSVLTGGGGELFF. CDR3 DNA sequence: TGTGCCTGGAGTGTTTTGACAGGGGGCGGCGGGGAGCTGTTTTTT.

The chain employs TRBV6-1 and TRBJ2-7, with D hard to call. V was shortened by 5 bases and J by 6 bases, with 11 bases between the two germline ends. Germline V gene data show CDR1 as MNHNS and CDR2 as SASEGT. The CDR3 totals 12 residues. The chain's CDR3 is CASSRPTPEQYF. The DNA for the CDR3 is TGTGCCAGCAGTCGACCTACCCCCGAGCAGTACTTC.

This clonotype was observed many times. The rearrangement joins TRBV12-3 or TRBV12-4 to TRBJ1-6, with 9 positions matching TRBD1. The CDR3 loop spans 16 amino acids. Trimming cost V 5 bases and J 9 bases; bases outside gene matches: 11. The CDR3 DNA reads as TGTGCCAGCAGTAACACCGGGACAGGGTCTGGTTCACCCCTCCACTTT. Its translation: CASSNTGTGSGSPLHF.

This clonotype was seen only a few times. CDR3 loop: CASSPFSDSNQPQHF. The CDR3, as DNA: TGTGCCAGCAGCCCCTTTTCGGATAGCAATCAGCCCCAGCATTTT. V gene TRBV7-2 combines with J gene TRBJ1-5; D uncertain. CDR1 and CDR2 from the germline V gene are SGHTA and FQGNSA. The CDR3 extends over 15 amino acids. V was trimmed by 5 bases and J by 0 bases, leaving 11 bases between them.

V usage is TRBV30 and J usage is TRBJ1-2, with D tentatively TRBD1 (5 bases). Trimming removed 3 bases at V and 5 bases at J, with 19 bases between. This CDR3 spans 15 amino acids. Germline V gives CDR1 GTSNPN, CDR2 SVGIG (reference sequence). The CDR3 DNA reads TGTGCCTGGAGGGGTAGTAAGGGGCGAGGATATGGCTACACCTTC. Translation gives CAWRGSKGRGYGYTF.

This clonotype has more than one count but fewer than ten. The chain joins TRBV29-1 to TRBJ1-2; possible D gene TRBD1, 5 bases. The CDR3 contains 15 residues. V was cut by 6 bases and J by 0 bases, with 17 bases left in between. Germline V gene lookup returns CDR1 SQVTM and CDR2 ANQGSEA. DNA for the CDR3: TGCAGCGTGGTCTTCGGGACGGAGACTAACTATGGCTACACCTTC. Translation gives CSVVFGTETNYGYTF. The whole variable domain, remainder taken from reference TRBV29-1 and TRBJ1-2, is SAVISQKPSRDICQRGTSLTIQCQVDSQVTMMFWYRQQPGQSLTLIATANQGSEATYESGFVIDKFPISRPNLTFSTLTVSNMSPEDSSIYLCSVVFGTETNYGYTFGSGTRLTVV.

The chain employs TRBV2 and TRBJ1-2; a possible D gene is TRBD1 (6 bases). The CDR3 is 15 amino acids. Germline assignment: CDR1 SNHLY and CDR2 FYNNEI. V dropped 2 bases and J dropped 8 bases, with 18 bases sitting between them. The CDR3 sequence is CASSESQRGVRGYTF. In DNA, the CDR3 is TGTGCCAGCAGTGAATCCCAGAGGGGGGTGCGGGGCTACACCTTC.

The rearrangement uses TRBV12-5 and TRBJ1-1; unclear D gene. This CDR3 spans 16 amino acids. Germline V lookup: CDR1 LGHNT, CDR2 FRNRAP. The germline V and J ends were trimmed by 6 bases and 3 bases, with 20 bases remaining between them. In DNA form, the CDR3 reads TGTGCTAGTGGCCTCTCTCTGGTAGAGGGTGACACTGAAGCTTTCTTT. Residues: CASGLSLVEGDTEAFF. The full variable domain, with the rest looked up from reference TRBV12-5 and TRBJ1-1, is DARVTQTPRHKVTEMGQEVTMRCQPILGHNTVFWYRQTMMQGLELLAYFRNRAPLDDSGMPKDRFSAEMPDATLATLKIQPSEPRDSAVYFCASGLSLVEGDTEAFFGQGTRLTVV.